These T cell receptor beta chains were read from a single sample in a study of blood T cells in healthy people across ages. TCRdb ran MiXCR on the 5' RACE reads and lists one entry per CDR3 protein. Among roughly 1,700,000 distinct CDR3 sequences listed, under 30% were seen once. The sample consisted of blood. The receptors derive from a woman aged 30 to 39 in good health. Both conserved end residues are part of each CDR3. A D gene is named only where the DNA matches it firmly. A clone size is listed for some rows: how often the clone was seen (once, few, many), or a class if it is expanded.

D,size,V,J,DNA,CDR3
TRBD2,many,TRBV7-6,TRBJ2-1,TGTGCCAGCAGCCCCTTAGCGTTGGGGGGGGAGCAGTTCTTC,CASSPLALGGEQFF
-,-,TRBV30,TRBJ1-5,TGTGCCTGGAGTTACCAGGGAGGGGCAGGTCAGCCCCAGCATTTT,CAWSYQGGAGQPQHF
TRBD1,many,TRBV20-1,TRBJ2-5,TGCAGTGCTAGAGTCGGGACAGGGAATAGGCAGACCCAGTACTTC,CSARVGTGNRQTQYF
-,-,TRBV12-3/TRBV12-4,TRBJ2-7,TGTGCCAGCAGTTTAGACCGACGTAGAGAGCAGTACTTC,CASSLDRRREQYF
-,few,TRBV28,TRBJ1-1,TGTGCCAGCAGTTTGAAGCCGAACACTGAAGCTTTCTTT,CASSLKPNTEAFF
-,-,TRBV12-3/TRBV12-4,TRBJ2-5,TGTGCCAGCAGTTTTAGGGACCGCAGGTGGGAGACCCAGTACTTC,CASSFRDRRWETQYF
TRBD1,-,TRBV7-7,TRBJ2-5,TGTGCCAGCAGCAGGACAGGGAAGGAAGGGGAGACCCAGTACTTC,CASSRTGKEGETQYF
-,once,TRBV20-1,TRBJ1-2,TGCAGTGCACGTCACAGCGTCCGGTTCGGCTACACCTTC,CSARHSVRFGYTF
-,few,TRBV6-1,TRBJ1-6,TGTGCCAGCAGGCCGACAGCCAATTCACCCCTCCACTTT,CASRPTANSPLHF
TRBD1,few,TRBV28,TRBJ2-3,TGTGCCAGCAGGGGTCCGGGACAGGTCCCCCATCCAGATACGCAGTATTTT,CASRGPGQVPHPDTQYF
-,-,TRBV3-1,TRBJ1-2,TGTGCCAGCAGCCAACTGGGGGGGTATGGCTACACCTTC,CASSQLGGYGYTF
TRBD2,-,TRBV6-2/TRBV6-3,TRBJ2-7,TGTGCCAGCAGTTACCGCCTTAGCGGGAGAATCGACGAGCAGTACTTC,CASSYRLSGRIDEQYF
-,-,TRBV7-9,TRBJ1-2,TGTGCCAGCAGCTCCCGGGACAACTCTAACTATGGCTACACCTTC,CASSSRDNSNYGYTF
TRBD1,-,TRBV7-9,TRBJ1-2,TGTGCCAGCAGCCCAAGACCCCTCGGGACAGGGCATGGCTACACCTTC,CASSPRPLGTGHGYTF
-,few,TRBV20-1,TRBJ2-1,TGCAGTGCTAGAGATCTTAAGTCGGAGGATGAGCAGTTCTTC,CSARDLKSEDEQFF
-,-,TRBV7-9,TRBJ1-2,TGTGCCAGCAGCCTGGACGTCGGCACGGGCTACACCTTC,CASSLDVGTGYTF
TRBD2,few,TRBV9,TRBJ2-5,TGTTCCAGCAGCGGGACTAGCGGGGGGTATGAGACCCAGTACTTC,CSSSGTSGGYETQYF
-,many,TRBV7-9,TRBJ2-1,TGTGCCAGCAGCTGGGTGGATGAGCAGTTCTTC,CASSWVDEQFF
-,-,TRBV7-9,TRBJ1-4,TGTGCCAGCAGCTTAGCGAAAGGATTCCCGAATGAAAAACTGTTTTTT,CASSLAKGFPNEKLFF
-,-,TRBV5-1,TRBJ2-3,TGCGCCAGCAGCCCGTATTCTCGGGATACGCAGTATTTT,CASSPYSRDTQYF
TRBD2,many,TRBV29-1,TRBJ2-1,TGCAGCGTTTTGGCTAGCGGGATCTCCTACAATGAGCAGTTCTTC,CSVLASGISYNEQFF
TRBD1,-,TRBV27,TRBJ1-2,TGTGCCAGCAGTTGGGGGACAGGGGGCAACTATGGCTACACCTTC,CASSWGTGGNYGYTF
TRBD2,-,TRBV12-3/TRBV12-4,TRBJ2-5,TGTGCCAGCAGTTTAGGGACTAGCGGGGGGCCGGAGACCCAGTACTTC,CASSLGTSGGPETQYF
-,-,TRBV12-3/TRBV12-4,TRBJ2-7,TGTGCCAGCACCCCGGGTCTTAGCTCCTACGAGCAGTACTTC,CASTPGLSSYEQYF
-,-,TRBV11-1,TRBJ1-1,TGTGCCAGCAGCTTAGAGGGACGGGCTGAAGCTTTCTTT,CASSLEGRAEAFF
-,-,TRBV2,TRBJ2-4,TGTGCCAGCAGCGCAGGGAGGTCTTACGGGCAGTACTTC,CASSAGRSYGQYF
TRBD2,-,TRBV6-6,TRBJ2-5,TGTGCCAGCAGGCCAGGCGGGGGTCAGACCCAGTACTTC,CASRPGGGQTQYF
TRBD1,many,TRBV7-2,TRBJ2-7,TGTGCCAGCATTTCCCGGGACAGGGGCTACGAGCAGTACTTC,CASISRDRGYEQYF
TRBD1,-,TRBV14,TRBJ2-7,TGTGCCAGCAGCCAGACCGAAGGACAGGGGGCGAGGGAGCAGTACTTC,CASSQTEGQGAREQYF
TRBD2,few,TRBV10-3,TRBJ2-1,TGTGCCATCAGTGAGTCGCCTAGCGGGAGGGATGAGCAGTTCTTC,CAISESPSGRDEQFF
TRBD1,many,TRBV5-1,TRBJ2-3,TGCGCCAGCAGCCCCGGACAGGGGGCCGATACGCAGTATTTT,CASSPGQGADTQYF
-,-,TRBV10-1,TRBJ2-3,TGCGCCAGCACCGAAGGGACTCTAGCGAGGCAGTATTTT,CASTEGTLARQYF
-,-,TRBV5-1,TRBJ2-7,TGCGCCAGCAGCTTGGCCTTAACTGAGTACGAGCAGTACTTC,CASSLALTEYEQYF
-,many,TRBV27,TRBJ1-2,TGTGCCAGCAGTTTATCTGCAGGCAACTATGGCTACACCTTC,CASSLSAGNYGYTF
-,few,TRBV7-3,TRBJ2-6,TGTGCCAGCAGCTTAAGACCGCACTCTGGGGCCAACGTCCTGACTTTC,CASSLRPHSGANVLTF
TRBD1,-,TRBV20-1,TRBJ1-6,TGCAGTGCGGACGGGACAGGGGGTTCACCCCTCCACTTT,CSADGTGGSPLHF
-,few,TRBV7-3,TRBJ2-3,TGTGCCAGCAGCTCCCAACCTATGACTAGCACAGATACGCAGTATTTT,CASSSQPMTSTDTQYF
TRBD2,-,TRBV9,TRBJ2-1,TGTGCCAGCAGCGTACAGGGACTAGCGGGAGAAGAGCAGTTCTTC,CASSVQGLAGEEQFF
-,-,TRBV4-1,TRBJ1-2,TGCGCCAGCAGACAGGTGGGGGGATATGGCTACACCTTC,CASRQVGGYGYTF
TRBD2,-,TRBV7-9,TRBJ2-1,TGTGCCAGCAGCTTAGCACTGAATTGGGGGGGGGAAAATCGCCAAGAGACCCAGTTCTTC,CASSLALNWGGENRQETQFF
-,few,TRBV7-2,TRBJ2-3,TGTGCCAGCACTTCGGGATATAGCACAGATACGCAGTATTTT,CASTSGYSTDTQYF
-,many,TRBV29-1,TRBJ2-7,TGCAGCGTTGGGGACAGCCTAGCGGAGAGCTCCTACGAGCAGTACTTC,CSVGDSLAESSYEQYF
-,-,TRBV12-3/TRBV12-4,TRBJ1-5,TGTGCCAGCATGGGGACCCATCAGCCCCAGCATTTT,CASMGTHQPQHF
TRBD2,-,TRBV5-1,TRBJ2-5,TGCGCCAGCAGCTTGAGCGCTAGCGGGTTTAATGAGCAGTACTTC,CASSLSASGFNEQYF
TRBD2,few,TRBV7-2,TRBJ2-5,TGTGCCAGCAGCTTCTTAGGACTAGCGGGAAGAGAGACCCAGTACTTC,CASSFLGLAGRETQYF
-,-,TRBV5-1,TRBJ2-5,TGCGCCAGCAGCTTCGGACAGCCCCCAGAGACCCAGTACTTC,CASSFGQPPETQYF
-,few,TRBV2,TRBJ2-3,TGTGCCAGCCGGCGCGGTCACACAGATACGCAGTATTTT,CASRRGHTDTQYF
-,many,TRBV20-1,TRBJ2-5,TGCAGTGCTAGACTAGCGGTCAGGGGAGAGACCCAGTACTTC,CSARLAVRGETQYF
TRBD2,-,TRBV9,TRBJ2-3,TGTGCCAGCACCTTTCAAGCGGGGCGCACAGATACGCAGTATTTT,CASTFQAGRTDTQYF
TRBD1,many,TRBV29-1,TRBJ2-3,TGCAGCGTAGTGACAGGGGGTTCCATGGATACGCAGTATTTT,CSVVTGGSMDTQYF
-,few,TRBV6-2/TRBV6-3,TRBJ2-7,TGTGCCAGCAGTTCCCTATCGGGGAGCCCCCCCTACGAGCAGTACTTC,CASSSLSGSPPYEQYF
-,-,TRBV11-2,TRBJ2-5,TGTGCCAGTAGCTTAACAGTGGGGGGGCCAGAGACCCAGTACTTC,CASSLTVGGPETQYF